This entry features one TCR beta chain sequence. As yet, its antigen is unknown. These data belong to a study of identical twins. General study points: Instead of following the same donors, the conclusions were based on cross-sectional statistical analysis.

Template switching added a universal primer binding site, and final cDNA carried unique molecular identifiers. Using its own MiXCR run on the 5' RACE reads, TCRdb lists one record per CDR3 protein. The sample consists of fewer than 900,000 distinct CDR3 sequences, 15% to 20% of them appearing once. CDR3 length: 13 residues. Trimming took 4 bases from V and 6 from J, leaving 10 bases between them. Per germline, CDR1 ENHRY and CDR2 SYGVKD. These data are also associated with another study on T cells expressing NK-cell markers. That work adds: With an anti-gamma-delta TCR antibody, sorting in several experiments was kept to alpha-beta TCR T cells.

This TCR derives from a woman aged 18-30 years in good health. The chain has TRBV10-3 and TRBJ2-1; weak D call: TRBD2 (5 bases). Sample: PBMCs. The CDR3: CAISGGTSNEQFF. CDR3 coding DNA: TGTGCCATCAGTGGAGGAACTAGCAATGAGCAGTTCTTC.